This record looks at one TCR beta chain sequence and its context. Its cognate antigen has yet to be identified. Per-base quality was not reported, and no clone a single base away is much larger than it. These data originate in a study of OX40 agonist ivuxolimab in advanced cancers. For the wider study: Ivuxolimab was a fully human IgG2 agonistic monoclonal antibody targeting the costimulatory receptor OX40 (CD134). Intravenous ivuxolimab was administered to patients every 2 weeks at six dose levels: 0.01, 0.1, 0.3, 1.5, 3 and 10 mg/kg. Of the approximately 50 dose-escalation patients, hepatocellular carcinoma was present in approximately 20, melanoma in around 15, renal cell carcinoma in 9 and head and neck cancer in 9. A male proportion of approximately 83% and a mean age of about 60 years, ranging from about 20 to 80, were recorded for the dose-escalation cohort. Prior anti-PD-1, anti-PD-L1 or anti-CTLA-4 therapy was permitted, and 40% to 50% of dose-escalation patients had received checkpoint inhibitors. Partial responses were achieved by three dose-escalation patients, of whom one had hepatocellular carcinoma and two had cutaneous melanoma. The purpose of peripheral TCRbeta sequencing was to test whether ivuxolimab changed TCR sequence diversity and led to clonal T-cell expansion. The monotherapy dose-escalation portion (N = 52 patients) of the phase I ivuxolimab trial is reported in the paper.

To sequence the TCRbeta CDR3 region, genomic DNA was isolated from the sorted cells. The immunoSEQ Assay was used to sequence the TCRbeta CDR3 regions. TCRdb carries this immuneACCESS record with in-frame sequences only. Its versions omit some clonotypes, under half of them owing to an unresolved V gene in the studies checked, with the rest unexplained. The sample table holds 60,000 or so clones, of which 90% were seen once. The ten largest clones take up 4.5% to 6% of the sample. Patients with a history of autoimmune disease or receiving systemic immunosuppression were excluded from the trial. In every dose cohort, peripheral blood was drawn for TCR sequencing at baseline, cycle 4 day 1, and cycle 7 day 1. The samples were drawn from a first-in-human, open-label, multicenter phase I dose-escalation trial of ivuxolimab. Adults with locally advanced or metastatic melanoma, renal cell carcinoma, hepatocellular carcinoma or head and neck squamous cell carcinoma were enrolled in the trial. Before TCR sequencing, CD4+ and CD8+ T cells were separately sorted from peripheral blood.

The germline V gene encodes CDR1 ENHRY and CDR2 SYGVKD. From the cysteine up to the phenylalanine, the CDR3 has a length of 13 residues. CDR3 DNA only is kept here, 39 bases in frame from base 1. Trimming accounts for 8 bases at V and 6 bases at J, while the number of junction bases matched to no gene is 5. Study-level results and caveats: In partial responders in the 0.1-3.0 mg/kg groups, normalized peripheral clonal expansion was found to be among the lowest, especially among CD8+ T cells. After ivuxolimab, expanded clones were on average more numerous among CD8+ T cells than among CD4+ T cells. Low levels of normalized T-cell clonal expansion were also seen in some patients who did not respond. At doses of 0.1 to 3.0 mg/kg, clonal expansion of both CD4+ and CD8+ T cells in blood was seen between baseline and week 6. Which antigens the clonally expanded peripheral T cells were specific for was not determined.

This specimen consisted of CD4+ or CD8+ T cells sorted from blood, obtained in a trial of the OX40 agonist ivuxolimab. This receptor was taken from an adult with an advanced solid tumor such as melanoma, head and neck, liver or kidney cancer. This sequence uses TRBV10-3 and TRBJ2-1; 9 middle bases align to TRBD2. The DNA sequence is TGTGCCATCGGGGCTAGCGGGACCAATGAGCAGTTCTTC. Its product reads: CAIGASGTNEQFF.